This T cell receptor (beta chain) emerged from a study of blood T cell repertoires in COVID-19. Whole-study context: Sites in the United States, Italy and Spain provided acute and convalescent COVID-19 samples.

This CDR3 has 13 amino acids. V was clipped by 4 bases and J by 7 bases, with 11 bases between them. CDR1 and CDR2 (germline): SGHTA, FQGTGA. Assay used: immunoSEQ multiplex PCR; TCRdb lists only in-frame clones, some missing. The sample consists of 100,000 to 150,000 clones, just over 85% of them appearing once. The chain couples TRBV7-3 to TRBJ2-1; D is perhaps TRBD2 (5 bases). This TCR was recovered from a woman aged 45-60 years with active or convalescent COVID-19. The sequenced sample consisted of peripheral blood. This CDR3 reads CASSSGRGNEQFF. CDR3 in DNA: TGTGCCAGCAGCTCAGGACGGGGTAATGAGCAGTTCTTC. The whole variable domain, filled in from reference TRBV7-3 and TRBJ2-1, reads GAGVSQTPSNKVTEKGKYVELRCDPISGHTALYWYRQSLGQGPEFLIYFQGTGAADDSGLPNDRFFAVRPEGSVSTLKIQRTERGDSAVYLCASSSGRGNEQFFGPGTRLTVL.